The sample holds many counts of the clone carrying this T cell receptor beta chain. Its specificity is unknown. This entry is derived from a study of T-cell reconstitution after alpha-beta-depleted transplantation in children. Notes on the study in general: Alpha-beta T cells about two months after transplant reportedly derived from several hundred expanded graft clones.

The library targeted TCRbeta and was prepared with unique molecular identifiers. Each CDR3 protein gets one entry after TCRdb re-called the PCR reads with MiXCR. The sample contains about 290,000 distinct CDR3 sequences, roughly a tenth of which appear only once. CDR3 length equals 10 residues. Germline assignment: CDR1 MDHEN and CDR2 SYDVKM. The germline V and J ends were trimmed by 7 bases and 15 bases, with 12 bases remaining between them. Specimen: PBMCs, collected before TCRalphabeta/CD19-depleted stem cell transplant. This receptor was obtained from a boy younger than two with acute myeloid leukemia, due to receive a stem cell transplant. V and J are TRBV28 and TRBJ1-4, with a tentative D call TRBD1 (5 bases). CDR3 DNA sequence: TGTGCCAGCAAGGGGATGTCGGTGTTTTTT. Translation: CASKGMSVFF.